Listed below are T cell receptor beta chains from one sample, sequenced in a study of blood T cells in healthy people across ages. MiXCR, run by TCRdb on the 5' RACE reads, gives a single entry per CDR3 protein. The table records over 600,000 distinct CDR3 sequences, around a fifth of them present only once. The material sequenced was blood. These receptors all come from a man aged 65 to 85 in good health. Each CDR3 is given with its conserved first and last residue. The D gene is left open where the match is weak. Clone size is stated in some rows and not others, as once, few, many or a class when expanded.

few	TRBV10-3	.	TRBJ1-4	TGTGCCATCAGTGAGAAGGTTGCAACTAATGAAAAACTGTTTTTT	CAISEKVATNEKLFF
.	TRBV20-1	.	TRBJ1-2	TGCAGTGCCCTCTTTTATGGCTACACCTTC	CSALFYGYTF
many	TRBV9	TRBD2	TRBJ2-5	TGTGCCAGCGGCCAGACTAGCGGGAGTATGGAGACCCAGTACTTC	CASGQTSGSMETQYF
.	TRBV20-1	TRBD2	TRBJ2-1	TGCAGTGCTAGAGTAGCGGGAGGTGGTAATGAGCAGTTCTTC	CSARVAGGGNEQFF
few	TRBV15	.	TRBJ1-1	TGTGCCACCAGCAGGGACGACGAGAACACTGAAGCTTTCTTT	CATSRDDENTEAFF
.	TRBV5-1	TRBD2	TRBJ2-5	TGCGCCAACAGCTTATATAGCGGGAGGGGAGACCAGTACTTC	CANSLYSGRGDQYF
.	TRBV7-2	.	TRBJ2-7	TGTGCCAGCAGCCTTTGGACATCCTCCTACGAGCAGTACTTC	CASSLWTSSYEQYF
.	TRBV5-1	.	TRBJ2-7	TGCGCCAGCAACTTGCCGGGAGATTCGTACGAGCAGTACTTC	CASNLPGDSYEQYF
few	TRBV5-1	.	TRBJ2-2	TGCGCCAGCAGCGCAACTGAATTAGGGAACACCGGGGAGCTGTTTTTT	CASSATELGNTGELFF
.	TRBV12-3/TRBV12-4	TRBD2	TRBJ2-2	TGTGCCAGCAGACACAGCGGGAGTTCTCCCGGGGAGCTGTTTTTT	CASRHSGSSPGELFF
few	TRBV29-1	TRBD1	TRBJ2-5	TGCAGCGTGCGTGACAGGGTCCCAGAGACCCAGTACTTC	CSVRDRVPETQYF
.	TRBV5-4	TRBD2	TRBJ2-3	TGTGCCAGCAGCTTGGTCGCGGGAGCTTTAACAGATACGCAGTATTTT	CASSLVAGALTDTQYF
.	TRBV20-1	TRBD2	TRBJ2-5	TGCAGTGCCAGAGATAGCGGGAGCTCGAAGACCCAGTACTTC	CSARDSGSSKTQYF
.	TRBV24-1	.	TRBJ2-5	TGTGCCACCAGTGACAACGACGCTTGGCACCAAGAGACCCAGTACTTC	CATSDNDAWHQETQYF
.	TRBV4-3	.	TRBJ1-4	TGCGCCAGCAGCCAAGGGACAGACAGAGGAACAACTAATGAAAAACTGTTTTTT	CASSQGTDRGTTNEKLFF
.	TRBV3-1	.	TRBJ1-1	TGTGCCAGCAGCCAACATAAGGGCGGATTCTCCCACACTGAAGCTTTCTTT	CASSQHKGGFSHTEAFF
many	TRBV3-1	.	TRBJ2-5	TGTGCCAGCAGCCCATCCGGTGGGTGGCTAAATTGGGGCCAGTACTTC	CASSPSGGWLNWGQYF
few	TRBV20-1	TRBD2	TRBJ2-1	TGCAGTGCTAGAGATCCAAGCGGGAGTGGGTATGAGCAGTTCTTC	CSARDPSGSGYEQFF
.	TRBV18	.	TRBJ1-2	TGTGCCAGCCTCCCTCGACAGCCCTTGGAGGGTGGCTACACCTTC	CASLPRQPLEGGYTF
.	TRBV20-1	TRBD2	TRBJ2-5	TGCAGTGCTGAGCGGGAGGGCCCAGAGACCCAGTACTTC	CSAEREGPETQYF
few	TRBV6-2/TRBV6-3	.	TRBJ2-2	TGTGCCAGCATTAAGGGACAGAACACCGGGGAGCTGTTTTTT	CASIKGQNTGELFF
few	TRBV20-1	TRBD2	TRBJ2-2	TGCAGTGCAGGGACTAGGCTCACCGGGGAGCTGTTTTTT	CSAGTRLTGELFF
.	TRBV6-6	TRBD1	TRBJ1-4	TGTGCCAGCACCCTGGACAGGGTAAATGAAAAACTGTTTTTT	CASTLDRVNEKLFF
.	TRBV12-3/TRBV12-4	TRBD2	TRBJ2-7	TGTGCCAGCACCCAGACTACGACTAGCGGACCTTACGAGCAGTACTTC	CASTQTTTSGPYEQYF
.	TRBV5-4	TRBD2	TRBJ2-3	TGTGCCAGCAGCTTTATGACTGGACTAGCCGGCACAGATACGCAGTATTTT	CASSFMTGLAGTDTQYF
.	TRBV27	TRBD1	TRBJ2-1	TGTGCCAGCAGCCGGACAGGGCCCTCCTACAATGAGCAGTTCTTC	CASSRTGPSYNEQFF
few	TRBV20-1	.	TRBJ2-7	TGCAGTGCTAGAGAGCCGGTGGACCGCTACGAGCAGTACTTC	CSAREPVDRYEQYF
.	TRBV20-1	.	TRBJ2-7	TGCAGTGCTAGAGTCCCGGGGGCGAGCTACGAGCAGTACTTC	CSARVPGASYEQYF
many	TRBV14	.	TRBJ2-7	TGTGCCAGCAGTCAAGGAGGGGTTCTAGGGCAGTACTTC	CASSQGGVLGQYF
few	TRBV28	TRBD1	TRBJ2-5	TGTGCCAGCAGTTTATACGGGACAGGGGGCCGGGGGAGAGAGACCCAGTACTTC	CASSLYGTGGRGRETQYF
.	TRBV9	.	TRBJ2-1	TGTGCCAGCAGCGTAGACATGGAAGCTGAGCAGTTCTTC	CASSVDMEAEQFF
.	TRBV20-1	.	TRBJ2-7	TGCAGTGCTAGAGGTTTTTCCCCGGGAAATACAATGAGCGAGCAGTACTTC	CSARGFSPGNTMSEQYF
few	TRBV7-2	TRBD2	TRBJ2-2	TGTGCCAGCAGCAACCCGGGACTAGCGGGACCCGGGGAGCTGTTTTTT	CASSNPGLAGPGELFF
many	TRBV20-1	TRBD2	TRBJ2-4	TGCAGTGCTAGAGATGGAGGGGCAAGCGGGAGCTATACCAAAAACATTCAGTACTTC	CSARDGGASGSYTKNIQYF
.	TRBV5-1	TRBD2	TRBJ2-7	TGCGCCAGCAGCCTAACTAGCGGGGGTACCTCCGAGCAGTACTTC	CASSLTSGGTSEQYF
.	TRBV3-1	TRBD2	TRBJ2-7	TGTGCCAGCAGCCCAGCCCTAGCGGGGCGAGTCTACGAGCAGTACTTC	CASSPALAGRVYEQYF
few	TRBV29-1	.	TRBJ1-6	TGCAGCGTTGCAGGGGATAGGGATTCACCCCTCCACTTT	CSVAGDRDSPLHF
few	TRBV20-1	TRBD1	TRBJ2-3	TGCAGTGCCGTGGACAGGGGTAACACAGATACGCAGTATTTT	CSAVDRGNTDTQYF
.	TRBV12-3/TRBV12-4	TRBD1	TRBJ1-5	TGTGCCAGCAGTTTTGGGGACAGGCCTCTGAGAGGCAGTCAGCCCCAGCATTTT	CASSFGDRPLRGSQPQHF
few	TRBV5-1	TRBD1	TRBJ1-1	TGCGCCAGCAGCCCTGGACAGGGCTTAATTACTGAAGCTTTCTTT	CASSPGQGLITEAFF
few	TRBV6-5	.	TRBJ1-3	TGTGCCAGCAGTTACGAGACAGTTTCTCCCTCTGGAAACACCATATATTTT	CASSYETVSPSGNTIYF
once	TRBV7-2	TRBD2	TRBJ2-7	TGTGCCAGCAGCTCTAGACTAGCGGGAGGGCTAGGGAACGAGCAGTACTTC	CASSSRLAGGLGNEQYF
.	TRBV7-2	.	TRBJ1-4	TGTGCCAGCAGGCCAAATACCGCAGAAAAACTGTTTTTT	CASRPNTAEKLFF
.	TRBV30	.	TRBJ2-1	TGTGCCTGGACCGTCCCCGGGTCCTATTCAAATGAGCAGTTCTTC	CAWTVPGSYSNEQFF
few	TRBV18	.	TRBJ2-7	TGTGCCAGCTCAGCCGGGACTGACATTTACGAGCAGTACTTC	CASSAGTDIYEQYF
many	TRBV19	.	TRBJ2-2	TGTGCCAGTAGTATTGGGACCTACACCGGGGAGCTGTTTTTT	CASSIGTYTGELFF
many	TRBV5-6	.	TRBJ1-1	TGTGCCAGCAGCTTGGCCGCGGATCGGACTGAAGCTTTCTTT	CASSLAADRTEAFF
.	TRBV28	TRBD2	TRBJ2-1	TGTGCCAGCAGAGCCCCTAGCGGCTCCTACAATGAGCAGTTCTTC	CASRAPSGSYNEQFF